The T cell receptor beta chain under discussion was sequenced for a study of shared T cell receptors in the human thymus. Sequencing was performed with immunoSEQ multiplex PCR; in TCRdb, only in-frame clones are kept and a portion is missing. The table lists about 660,000 clones, approximately 88% of them singletons. Germline trimming cut 5 bases from V and 2 bases from J; bases unmatched to any gene: 13. The germline gives CDR1 SGHAT, CDR2 FQNNGV. This CDR3 has 18 amino acids. These data were likewise used in another study, on human thymus T cells.

Material: thymocytes. The gene calls are TRBV11-2 and TRBJ2-5, with TRBD2 identical over 11 bases. The TCR originated in a boy in the first two years of life with a congenital heart defect. CDR3 sequence (DNA): TGTGCCAGCAGCCAAATCCTAGGGGTAGCGGGAGGGCAAGAGACCCAGTACTTC. It is translated as CASSQILGVAGGQETQYF.